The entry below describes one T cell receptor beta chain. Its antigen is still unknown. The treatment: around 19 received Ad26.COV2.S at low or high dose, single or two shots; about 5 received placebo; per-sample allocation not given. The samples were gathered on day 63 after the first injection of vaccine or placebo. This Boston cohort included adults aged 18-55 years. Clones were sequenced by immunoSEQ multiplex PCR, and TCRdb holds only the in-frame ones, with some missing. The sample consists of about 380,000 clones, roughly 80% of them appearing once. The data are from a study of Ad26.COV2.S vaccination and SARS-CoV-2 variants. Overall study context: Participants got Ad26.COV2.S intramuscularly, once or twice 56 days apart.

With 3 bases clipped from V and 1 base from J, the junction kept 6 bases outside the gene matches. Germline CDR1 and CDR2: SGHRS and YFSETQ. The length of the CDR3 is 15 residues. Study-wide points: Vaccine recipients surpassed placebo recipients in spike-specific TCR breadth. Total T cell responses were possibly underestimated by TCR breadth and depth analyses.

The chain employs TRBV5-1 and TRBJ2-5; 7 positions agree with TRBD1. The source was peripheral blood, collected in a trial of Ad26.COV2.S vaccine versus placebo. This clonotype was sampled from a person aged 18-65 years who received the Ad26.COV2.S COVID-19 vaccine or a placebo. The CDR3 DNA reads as TGCGCCAGCAGCTGGGGAGACAGGGCCCAAGAGACCCAGTACTTC. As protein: CASSWGDRAQETQYF.